One and the same sample provided the 22 T cell receptor beta chains below, sequenced in a study of T cell responses to AZD1222 COVID-19 vaccine (dated by TCRdb to 2020 to 2022). Receptors were amplified or captured by the immunoSEQ multiplex PCR assay. TCRdb carries this immuneACCESS record with in-frame sequences only. Its versions omit some clonotypes, under half of them owing to an unresolved V gene in the studies checked, with the rest unexplained. In this sample the table shows around 78,000 clones, 87% of which occur a single time. About 22% of the sample is taken by the ten largest. Reading the label with the study, this specimen's time point is: baseline before first vaccination. The sequenced sample was peripheral blood, obtained on day 0 of AZD1222 vaccination. All receptors come from an adult in good health.

The V call is TRBV3-1 (or the pseudogene TRBV3-2), the J call TRBJ1-2; TRBD1 might be the D (5 bases). V was shortened by 5 bases and J by 5 bases, with 15 bases between the two germline ends. From germline, CDR1 is LGHDT and CDR2 YNNKEL (reference sequence). The CDR3 extends over 14 amino acids. The CDR3 loop is CASSSLGDRYGYTF. The CDR3 DNA reads as TGTGCCAGCAGCTCTCTCGGCGACAGATATGGCTACACCTTC.

This clone is termed large. The chain joins TRBV28 to TRBJ1-4; maybe TRBD1 (5 bases). Germline V gene data show CDR1 as MDHEN and CDR2 as SYDVKM. The V end was cut by 6 bases, the J end by 7 bases, with 21 bases between. The CDR3 has 16 residues. Here the CDR3 DNA reads TGTGCCAGCAGCCCCTTATGGGGGGAGGGTGGTGAAAAACTGTTTTTT. This encodes CASSPLWGEGGEKLFF.

The chain joins TRBV21-1 to TRBJ1-2. TRBV21-1 is reported as a pseudogene. The CDR3 runs 12 residues. In DNA form, the CDR3 reads TGTGCCAGCAGCATGACTAACTATGGCTACACCTTC. It translates to CASSMTNYGYTF.

This chain joins TRBV19 and TRBJ1-1; TRBD1 is a possible D gene (6 bases). The germline CDR1 and CDR2 sequences are LNHDA and SQIVND (reference sequence). Between the trimmed V and J ends, which lost 8 bases and 0 bases, there was a span of 10 bases. This CDR3 spans 13 amino acids. This CDR3 reads CASGQTMNTEAFF. In DNA form, the CDR3 reads TGTGCCAGTGGACAGACAATGAACACTGAAGCTTTCTTT.

The V gene is TRBV5-4, the J gene TRBJ1-1; D is undetermined. The CDR3 runs 16 residues. Germline CDR1 reads SGHNT; CDR2 reads YYREEE (reference sequence). Trimming stripped 0 bases from V and 3 bases from J, with 15 bases between. The CDR3 DNA is TGTGCCAGCAGCTTGGGTTTGGTGCAGGCAGACACTGAAGCTTTCTTT. Translation: CASSLGLVQADTEAFF.

The J gene is TRBJ2-1, the V gene TRBV5-1; possible D gene TRBD2, 6 bases. There are 19 residues in the CDR3. With 3 bases removed from V and 6 bases from J, the gap between germline ends came to 28 bases. Germline-derived CDR1 and CDR2 are SGHRS and YFSETQ. The CDR3 DNA is TGCGCCAGCAGCTCTGGGGTCCGGGGCCCGGGAGTGTTAAGCAATGAGCAGTTCTTC. Translation: CASSSGVRGPGVLSNEQFF.

The V and J genes are TRBV7-3 and TRBJ2-1; no definite D call. This CDR3 contains 13 residues. Between the trimmed V and J ends, which lost 2 bases and 5 bases, there was a span of 7 bases. The germline gives CDR1 SGHTA, CDR2 FQGTGA. The CDR3 region is CASSLDVNNEQFF. CDR3 coding DNA: TGTGCCAGCAGCTTAGATGTAAACAATGAGCAGTTCTTC.

The chain couples TRBV6-5 to TRBJ1-5; no firm D call. The CDR3 consists of 12 residues. Germline loops: CDR1 MNHEY, CDR2 SVGAGI. Trimming pared 6 bases from V and 6 bases from J, leaving 9 bases between. CDR3 sequence (DNA): TGTGCCAGCAGGGGCTCGCGTCAGCCCCAGCATTTT. Its protein product is CASRGSRQPQHF.

The J gene is TRBJ1-4, the V gene TRBV25-1; D call uncertain. V was shortened by 3 bases and J by 8 bases, with 16 bases between the two germline ends. Germline CDR1 is MGHDK and CDR2 is SYGVNS. The CDR3 loop spans 15 amino acids. DNA for the CDR3: TGTGCCAGCAGTGACTCTCTCCCAGGAGGGGAAAAACTGTTTTTT. Protein product: CASSDSLPGGEKLFF.

The rearrangement links TRBV7-8 to TRBJ2-3; the D gene is possibly TRBD2 (5 bases). Germline V lookup: CDR1 SGHVS, CDR2 FQNEAQ. Trimming removed 3 bases from V and 5 bases from J, with 15 bases in between. The CDR3 runs 15 residues. The CDR3 DNA reads TGTGCCAGCAGCTTTTTCCCGAGGGTGCAAGATACGCAGTATTTT. As protein: CASSFFPRVQDTQYF.

The V gene is TRBV7-3, the J gene TRBJ2-3; 10 bases map to TRBD2. Germline trimming cut 5 bases from V and 4 bases from J; bases unmatched to any gene: 9. Per the germline V gene, CDR1 is SGHTA and CDR2 is FQGTGA. The CDR3 contains 16 residues. In nucleotides, the CDR3 is TGTGCCAGCAGCCGAGCGGGAGGGGGAGCGGCAGATACGCAGTATTTT. This codes for CASSRAGGGAADTQYF.

The V call is TRBV6-5, the J call TRBJ2-2, with unresolved D. The CDR3 consists of 14 residues. Germline V gives CDR1 MNHEY, CDR2 SVGAGI. Trimming removed 0 bases from V and 5 bases from J, with 7 bases in between. The CDR3 protein is CASSYSGNTGELFF. DNA for the CDR3: TGTGCCAGCAGTTACTCGGGAAATACCGGGGAGCTGTTTTTT.

The V gene is TRBV19, the J gene TRBJ2-7; 8 bases line up with TRBD1. The germline V gene has CDR1 LNHDA and CDR2 SQIVND (reference sequence). V shed 7 bases, J shed 4 bases, and the junction held 6 bases outside the gene matches. CDR3 length: 13 amino acids. The CDR3 sequence is CASMRTGSYEQYF. The DNA of the CDR3 is TGTGCCAGTATGAGGACAGGGAGTTACGAGCAGTACTTC.

The rearrangement uses TRBV7-2 and TRBJ2-1, with 10 bases fitting TRBD2. Germline CDR1 and CDR2: SGHTA and FQGNSA. The CDR3 runs to 17 residues. V was clipped by 4 bases and J by 2 bases; unmatched bases: 8. For the CDR3, the DNA is TGTGCCAGCAGCTCCCAAGCGGGAGGGCCGCCCTACAATGAGCAGTTCTTC. It is translated as CASSSQAGGPPYNEQFF.

V is TRBV10-3 and J is TRBJ2-2, with TRBD1 matching over 7 bases. V was pared by 7 bases and J by 5 bases, with 13 bases of the junction left unmatched. Germline assignment: CDR1 ENHRY and CDR2 SYGVKD. The CDR3 totals 16 residues. This CDR3 is CAITRDRSDGTGELFF. The CDR3 bases are TGTGCCATCACCCGGGACAGATCTGACGGGACCGGGGAGCTGTTTTTT.

The rearrangement uses TRBV21-1 and TRBJ2-1; TRBD1 is taken as the D call from the table, unchecked against the DNA. TRBV21-1 is a pseudogene. The CDR3 is 14 residues long. CDR3 sequence reads: CASSKNREYNEQFF. CDR3 bases: TGTGCCAGCAGCAAGAACAGGGAGTACAATGAGCAGTTCTTC.

The chain uses TRBV6-5 and TRBJ2-1; D is uncertain. In germline, CDR1 is MNHEY, CDR2 SVGAGI. V dropped 5 bases and J dropped 7 bases, with 9 bases sitting between them. The CDR3 spans 12 residues. CDR3 in DNA: TGTGCCAGCAGTACCGTAGCTAATGAGCAGTTCTTC. This gives the protein CASSTVANEQFF.

The J gene is TRBJ1-5, the V gene TRBV2, with a possible D match to TRBD1 (6 bases). CDR1 is SNHLY and CDR2 is FYNNEI in the germline V gene. The V end was cut by 6 bases, the J end by 0 bases, with 9 bases between. The CDR3 runs to 14 residues. In nucleotides, the CDR3 is TGTGCCAGCAGGGGGACAAATAGCAATCAGCCCCAGCATTTT. This gives the protein CASRGTNSNQPQHF.

This chain links TRBV14 with TRBJ1-1, with a weak D call TRBD1 (6 bases). The CDR3 loop spans 16 amino acids. The V and J ends lost 1 base and 2 bases respectively, with 14 bases between them. Germline CDR1 and CDR2: SGHDN and FVKESK. CDR3 bases: TGTGCCAGCAGCCAAGTTGCCGGCAGGGGCAACACTGAAGCTTTCTTT. Its protein product is CASSQVAGRGNTEAFF.

The chain employs TRBV10-1 and TRBJ2-7, with D tentatively TRBD2 (5 bases). Trimming cost V 4 bases and J 0 bases, with 13 bases left between them. The germline V gene encodes CDR1 WNHNN and CDR2 SYGVQD (reference sequence). This CDR3 contains 15 residues. The CDR3 DNA follows: TGCGCCAGCAGTGTTGCAGTGGGGAGCTCCTACGAGCAGTACTTC. Protein: CASSVAVGSSYEQYF.

The CDR3, as DNA: TGTGCCATCAGTCCGGGACCCAATAGCAATCAGCCCCAGCATTTT. Its protein is CAISPGPNSNQPQHF. V gene TRBV10-3 combines with J gene TRBJ1-5, with D perhaps matching TRBD1 (5 bases). Germline V gene lookup returns CDR1 ENHRY and CDR2 SYGVKD. The V and J ends lost 5 bases and 0 bases respectively, with 11 bases between them. This CDR3 has 15 residues.

The chain is built from TRBV7-6 and TRBJ2-3; 7 bases agree with TRBD2. There are 15 residues in the CDR3. Trimming at V came to 1 base and at J to 3 bases, leaving 4 bases not matched to a gene. Germline assignment: CDR1 SGHVS and CDR2 FNYEAQ. CDR3 DNA sequence: TGTGCCAGCAGCTTAGATGGGCGGGAGACAGATACGCAGTATTTT. Its protein is CASSLDGRETDTQYF.